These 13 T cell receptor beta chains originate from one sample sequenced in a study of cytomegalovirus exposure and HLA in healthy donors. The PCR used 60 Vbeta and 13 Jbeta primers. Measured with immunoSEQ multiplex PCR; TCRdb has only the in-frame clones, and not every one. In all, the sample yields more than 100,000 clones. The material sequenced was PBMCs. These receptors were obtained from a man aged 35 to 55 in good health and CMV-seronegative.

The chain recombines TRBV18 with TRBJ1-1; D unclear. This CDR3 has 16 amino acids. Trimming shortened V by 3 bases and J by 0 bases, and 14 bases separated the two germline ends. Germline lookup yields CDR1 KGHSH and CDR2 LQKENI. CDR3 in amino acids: CASSPYSDSVNTEAFF. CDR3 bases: TGTGCCAGCTCACCGTACAGCGATAGCGTGAACACTGAAGCTTTCTTT.

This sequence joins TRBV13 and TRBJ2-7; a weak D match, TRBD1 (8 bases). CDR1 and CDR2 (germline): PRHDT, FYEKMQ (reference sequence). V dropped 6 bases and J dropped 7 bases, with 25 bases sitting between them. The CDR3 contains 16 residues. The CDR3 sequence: CASRPRTGGGRVEQYF. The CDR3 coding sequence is TGTGCCAGCAGGCCACGTACAGGGGGTGGGAGGGTTGAGCAGTACTTC. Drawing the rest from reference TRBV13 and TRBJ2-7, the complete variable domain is AAGVIQSPRHLIKEKRETATLKCYPIPRHDTVYWYQQGPGQDPQFLISFYEKMQSDKGSIPDRFSAQQFSDYHSELNMSSLELGDSALYFCASRPRTGGGRVEQYFGPGTRLTVT.

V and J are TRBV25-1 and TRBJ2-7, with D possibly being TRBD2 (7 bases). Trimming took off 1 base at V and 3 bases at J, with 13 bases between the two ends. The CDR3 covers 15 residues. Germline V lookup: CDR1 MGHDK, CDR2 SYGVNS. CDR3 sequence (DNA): TGTGCCAGCAGTGAATGGGAGGGGGGGCTCTACGAGCAGTACTTC. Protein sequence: CASSEWEGGLYEQYF.

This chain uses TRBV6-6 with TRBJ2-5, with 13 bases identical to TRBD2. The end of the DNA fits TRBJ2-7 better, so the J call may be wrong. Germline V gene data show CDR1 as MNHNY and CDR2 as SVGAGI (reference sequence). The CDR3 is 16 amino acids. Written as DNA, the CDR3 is TGTGCCAGCAGTCAAGGACTAGCGGGGGCCTCCTACGAGCAGTACTTC. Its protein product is CASSQGLAGASYEQYF.

CDR3 nucleotides: TGTGCCAGCAGCCAAGAACCGGGACTAGCGGGCACAGATACGCAGTATTTT. Translation gives CASSQEPGLAGTDTQYF. The chain is built from TRBV4-2 and TRBJ2-3; 11 bases line up with TRBD2. V was clipped by 0 bases and J by 1 base; unmatched bases: 3. Germline V gene lookup returns CDR1 LGHNA and CDR2 YNFKEQ. CDR3 size: 17 residues.

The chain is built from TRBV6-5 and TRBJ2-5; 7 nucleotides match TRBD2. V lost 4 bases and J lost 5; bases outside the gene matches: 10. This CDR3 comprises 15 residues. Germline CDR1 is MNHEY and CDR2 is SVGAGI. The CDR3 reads CASSSSGAVLETQYF. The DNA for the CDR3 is TGTGCCAGCAGTTCTAGCGGTGCGGTCTTGGAGACCCAGTACTTC.

The CDR3, as DNA: TGTGCCAGCAGACCCCGCGGGGGGGAGAACGAGCAGTACTTC. It specifies CASRPRGGENEQYF. V and J are TRBV28 and TRBJ2-7, with 9 bases lining up with TRBD2. CDR1 and CDR2 from the germline V gene are MDHEN and SYDVKM. After removal of 6 bases from V and 5 bases from J, the junction contained 8 bases not matched to a gene. This CDR3 spans 14 amino acids.

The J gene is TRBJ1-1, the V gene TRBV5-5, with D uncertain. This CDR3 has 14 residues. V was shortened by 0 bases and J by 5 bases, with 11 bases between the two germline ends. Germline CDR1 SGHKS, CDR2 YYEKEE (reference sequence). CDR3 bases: TGTGCCAGCAGCTTGGAAGAGGCGTGGACTGAAGCTTTCTTT. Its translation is CASSLEEAWTEAFF.

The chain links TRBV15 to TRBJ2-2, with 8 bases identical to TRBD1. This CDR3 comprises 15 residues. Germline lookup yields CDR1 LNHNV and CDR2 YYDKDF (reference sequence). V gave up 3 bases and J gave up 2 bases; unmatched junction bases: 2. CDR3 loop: CATSSRGLNTGELFF. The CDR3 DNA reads TGTGCCACCAGCAGCAGGGGGCTTAACACCGGGGAGCTGTTTTTT.

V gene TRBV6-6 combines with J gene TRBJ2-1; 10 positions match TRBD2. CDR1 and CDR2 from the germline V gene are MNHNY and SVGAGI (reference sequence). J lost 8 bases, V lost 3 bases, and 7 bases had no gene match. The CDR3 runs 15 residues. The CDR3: CASSYASGSGYEQFF. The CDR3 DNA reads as TGTGCCAGCAGTTATGCTAGCGGGAGTGGTTATGAGCAGTTCTTC.

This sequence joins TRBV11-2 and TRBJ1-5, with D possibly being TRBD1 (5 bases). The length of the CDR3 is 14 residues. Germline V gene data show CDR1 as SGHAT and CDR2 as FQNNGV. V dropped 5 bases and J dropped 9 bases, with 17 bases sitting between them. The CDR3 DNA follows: TGTGCCAGCAGCCTTCCGGGGGTGTCGCGGCCCCAGCATTTT. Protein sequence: CASSLPGVSRPQHF.

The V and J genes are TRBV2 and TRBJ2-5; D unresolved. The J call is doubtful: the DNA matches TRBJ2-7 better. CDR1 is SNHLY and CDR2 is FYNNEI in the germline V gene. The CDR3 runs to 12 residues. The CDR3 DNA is TGTGCCAGCAGTGTCCTGTCCTACGAGCAGTACTTC. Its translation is CASSVLSYEQYF.

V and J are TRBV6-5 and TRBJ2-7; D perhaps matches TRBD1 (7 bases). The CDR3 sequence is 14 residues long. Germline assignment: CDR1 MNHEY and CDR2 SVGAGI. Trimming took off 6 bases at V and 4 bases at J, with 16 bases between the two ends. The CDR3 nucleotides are TGTGCCAGCAGCCCGGGGCAGGGGGGATACGAGCAGTACTTC. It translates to CASSPGQGGYEQYF.